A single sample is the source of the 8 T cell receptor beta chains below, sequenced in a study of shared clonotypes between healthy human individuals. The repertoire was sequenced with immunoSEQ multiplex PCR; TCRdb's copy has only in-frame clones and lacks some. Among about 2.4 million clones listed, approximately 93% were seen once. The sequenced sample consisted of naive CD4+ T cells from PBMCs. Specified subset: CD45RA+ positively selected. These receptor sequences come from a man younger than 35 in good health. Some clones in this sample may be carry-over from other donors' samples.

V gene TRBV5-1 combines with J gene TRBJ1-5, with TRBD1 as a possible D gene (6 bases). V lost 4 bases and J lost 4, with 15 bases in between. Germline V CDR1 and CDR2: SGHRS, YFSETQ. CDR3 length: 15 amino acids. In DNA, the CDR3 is TGCGCCAGCAGCCCCGATCCCGGGACAAATCAGCCCCAGCATTTT. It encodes CASSPDPGTNQPQHF. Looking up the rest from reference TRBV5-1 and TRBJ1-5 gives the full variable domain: KAGVTQTPRYLIKTRGQQVTLSCSPISGHRSVSWYQQTPGQGLQFLFEYFSETQRNKGNFPGRFSGRQFSNSRSEMNVSTLELGDSALYLCASSPDPGTNQPQHFGDGTRLSIL.

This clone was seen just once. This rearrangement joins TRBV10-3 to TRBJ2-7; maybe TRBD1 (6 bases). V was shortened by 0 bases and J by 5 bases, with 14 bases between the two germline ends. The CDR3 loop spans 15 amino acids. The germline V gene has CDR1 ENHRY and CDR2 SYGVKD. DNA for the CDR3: TGTGCCATCAGTGAGTCGATACAGGGCTTGAACGAGCAGTACTTC. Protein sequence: CAISESIQGLNEQYF.

CDR3 nucleotides: TGTGCCAGCAGAGGGGCTACCTATAGCAATCAGCCCCAGCATTTT. It translates to CASRGATYSNQPQHF. The chain carries TRBV28 and TRBJ1-5; D possibly corresponds to TRBD1 (5 bases). Germline V gene lookup returns CDR1 MDHEN and CDR2 SYDVKM. The CDR3 spans 15 residues. Trimming took off 6 bases at V and 0 bases at J, with 12 bases between the two ends.

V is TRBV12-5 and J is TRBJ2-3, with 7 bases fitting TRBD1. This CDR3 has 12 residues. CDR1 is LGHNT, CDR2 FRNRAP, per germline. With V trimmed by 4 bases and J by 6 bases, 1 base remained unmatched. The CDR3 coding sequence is TGTGCTAGTGGTTCACAGGGGGATACGCAGTATTTT. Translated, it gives CASGSQGDTQYF.

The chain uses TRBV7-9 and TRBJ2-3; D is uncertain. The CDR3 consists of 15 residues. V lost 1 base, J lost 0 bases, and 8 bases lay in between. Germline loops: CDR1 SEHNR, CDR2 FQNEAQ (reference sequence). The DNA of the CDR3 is TGTGCCAGCAGCTTAGAAAGTCGGAGCACAGATACGCAGTATTTT. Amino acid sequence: CASSLESRSTDTQYF.

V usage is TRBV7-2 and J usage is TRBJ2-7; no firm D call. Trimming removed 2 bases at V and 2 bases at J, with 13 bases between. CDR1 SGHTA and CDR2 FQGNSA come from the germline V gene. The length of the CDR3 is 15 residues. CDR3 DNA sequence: TGTGCCAGCAGCTTAACTTGGGCCTCTACCTACGAGCAGTACTTC. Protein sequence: CASSLTWASTYEQYF.

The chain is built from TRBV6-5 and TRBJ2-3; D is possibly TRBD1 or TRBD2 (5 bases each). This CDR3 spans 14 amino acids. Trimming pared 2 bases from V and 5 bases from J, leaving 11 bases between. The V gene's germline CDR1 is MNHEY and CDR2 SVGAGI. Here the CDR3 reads CASSYEGSGDTQYF. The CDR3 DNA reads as TGTGCCAGCAGTTACGAGGGGAGTGGAGATACGCAGTATTTT.

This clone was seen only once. This CDR3 is CASRGRDRGLDTQYF. The CDR3 bases are TGTGCCAGCAGGGGGCGGGACAGGGGCTTGGATACGCAGTATTTT. V gene TRBV6-6 combines with J gene TRBJ2-3, with 10 bases fitting TRBD1. This CDR3 is 15 amino acids long. Trimming cost V 6 bases and J 6 bases; bases outside gene matches: 9. The germline V gene has CDR1 MNHNY and CDR2 SVGAGI (reference sequence).